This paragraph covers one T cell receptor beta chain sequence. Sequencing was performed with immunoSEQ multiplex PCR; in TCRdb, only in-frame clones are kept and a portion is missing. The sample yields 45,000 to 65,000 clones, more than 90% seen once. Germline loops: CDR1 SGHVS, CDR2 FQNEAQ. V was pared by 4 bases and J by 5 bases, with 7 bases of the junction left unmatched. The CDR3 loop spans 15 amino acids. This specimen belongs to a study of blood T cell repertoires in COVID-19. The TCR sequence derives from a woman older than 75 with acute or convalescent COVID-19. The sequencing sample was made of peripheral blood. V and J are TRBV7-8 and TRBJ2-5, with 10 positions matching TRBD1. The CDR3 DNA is TGTGCCAGCAGCTCAAGACAGGGGGCTCGGGAGACCCAGTACTTC. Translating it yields CASSSRQGARETQYF.